The clone carrying this T cell receptor (beta chain) was counted between two and nine times. Generated by immunoSEQ multiplex PCR, the TCRdb table keeps only in-frame clones and is missing some. The table shows about 20,000 clones, with roughly 84% occurring only once. These data belong to a study of PD-1 blockade in classical Hodgkin lymphoma. Time point denoted: cycle 4 day 1 (C4D1), after 6 weeks of nivolumab. Brentuximab vedotin exposure varied, and every patient relapsed after autologous stem cell transplantation. CD8+ T cell isolation from thawed PBMCs was performed by magnetic negative selection. Trimming shortened V by 2 bases and J by 3 bases, and 13 bases separated the two germline ends. CDR3 length equals 15 residues. Germline V gene sequence: CDR1 PRHDT, CDR2 FYEKMQ (reference sequence).

This sequence joins TRBV13 and TRBJ1-1, with D uncertain. Sequences were derived from CD8+ T cells from blood, sampled before the fourth cycle of nivolumab. This TCR was sampled from a human donor with classical Hodgkin lymphoma. The chain's CDR3 is CASSLMALEDTEAFF. The CDR3, as DNA: TGTGCCAGCAGCTTAATGGCTCTTGAGGACACTGAAGCTTTCTTT.